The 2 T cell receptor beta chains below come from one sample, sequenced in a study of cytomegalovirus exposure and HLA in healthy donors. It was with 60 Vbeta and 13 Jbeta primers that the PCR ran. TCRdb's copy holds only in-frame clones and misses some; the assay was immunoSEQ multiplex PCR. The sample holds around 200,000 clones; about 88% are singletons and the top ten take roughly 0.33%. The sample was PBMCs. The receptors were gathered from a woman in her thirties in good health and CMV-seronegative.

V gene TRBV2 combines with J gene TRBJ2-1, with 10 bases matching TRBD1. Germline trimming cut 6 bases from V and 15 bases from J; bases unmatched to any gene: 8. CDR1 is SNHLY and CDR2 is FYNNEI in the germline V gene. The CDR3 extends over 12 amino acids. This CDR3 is CASSAGTGDAFF. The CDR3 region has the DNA TGTGCCAGCAGCGCCGGGACAGGGGACGCGTTCTTC.

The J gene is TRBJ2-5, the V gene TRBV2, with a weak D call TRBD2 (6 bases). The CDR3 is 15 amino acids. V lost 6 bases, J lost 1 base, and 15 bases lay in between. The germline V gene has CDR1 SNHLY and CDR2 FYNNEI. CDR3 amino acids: CASRPTLALQETQYF. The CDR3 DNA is TGTGCCAGCAGACCCACCCTAGCGCTCCAAGAGACCCAGTACTTC.